This T cell receptor (beta chain) was identified during a study of blood T cell repertoires in COVID-19 (dated by TCRdb to about 2020). Describing the broader study: Collaborator samples came from the United States, Italy and Spain and covered acute and convalescent phases of COVID-19. Deeply sampled blood TCRbeta repertoires from subjects exposed to, actively infected with, or recovered from COVID-19 were included in the dataset. HLA class I and class II types, where available, came from metadata supplied by the sample provider rather than from assay-based typing. Samples came from the ongoing ImmuneRACE study (first 160 participants) plus 1,254 subjects from 6 global collaborators. The prospective study material was composed of cDNA or gDNA derived from T cells, B-cell-depleted T cells, or PBMCs. The repertoires were made available in a free public database intended to serve as a resource for research on the immune response to SARS-CoV-2. Nearly every sample came with metadata listing a de-identified subject ID, COVID-19 status, age in years and sex.

Inclusive of the bounding cysteine and phenylalanine, the CDR3 is 15 residues long. Kept here is only the CDR3 DNA, which spans 45 bases and is read in frame from base 1. V has 6 bases trimmed and J has 1 base trimmed; junction bases matching no gene number 7. The germline V gene (reference sequence) specifies MNHNY as CDR1 and SVGAGI as CDR2. Whole blood was collected in K2EDTA tubes by collaborating institutions according to the institutions' own protocols. For TCRbeta analysis, collaborators shipped samples in one of three forms: frozen whole blood, isolated PBMCs, or DNA extracted from either of those sample types. A note on this clone: The clone's antigen remains unknown. Base qualities were left out, and no much larger clone turns up one base away.

TCRbeta CDR3 regions were amplified from genomic DNA by means of the immunoSEQ Assay, a bias-controlled multiplex PCR. The study's processing was this. Within the assay, amplification of reference gene primers was used to estimate how many nucleated cells each sample contained. To quantify the absolute abundance of each unique TCRbeta CDR3 rearrangement, sequence reads were collapsed and filtered. Productive Simpson clonality was computed per sample as the square root of Simpson's diversity index over productive rearrangements. The clones in this table, taken by TCRdb from immuneACCESS, are in-frame only. Not every clone is retained; where verified, under half of the shortfall comes from an unresolved V gene, and the cause of the rest is unknown. V and J calls and clone size come straight from that table; D and trimming were deduced from the DNA. The sample yields roughly 100,000 clones; about 91% were counted once. Of the sample, 3.5% to 4.5% falls within the top ten clones.

Study-wide conclusions, independent of this receptor: Clinical and demographic metadata were provided uncurated, with the amount varying by source and participant.

The V gene is TRBV6-6 and the J gene is TRBJ1-1; 8 bases in the junction line up with TRBD1. The sequence came from a man aged 18 to 29 with acute or convalescent COVID-19. Sequenced sample: peripheral blood. The nucleotides are TGTGCCAGCAGAAGTCCCGGGACAGGGAACACTGAAGCTTTCTTT. This is translated as CASRSPGTGNTEAFF.